These 16 T cell receptor beta chains were all obtained from the same sample, sequenced in a study of regulatory T cells in long-lasting Graves disease (TCRdb year 2021). The time point label of this sample denotes: newly diagnosed GD, antithyroid drugs for less than 3 months. For both TCR sequencing and RNA sequencing, RNA was extracted from PBMCs using TRIzol. Library preparation was by multiplex PCR. Instrument used: Illumina HiSeq 4000. TCR beta libraries were built with iRepertoire HTBI primers and Arm-PCR amplification of CDR3 regions. TCRdb reanalyzed the raw reads on its own, using fastp at Q25 for trimming and MiXCR for clone calling, and kept in-frame beta chains. Duplicate CDR3 protein sequences are folded into a single record with the most common DNA and genes. Within this sample are 550,000 or so distinct CDR3 sequences, with more than 10% of them counted one time only. The ten largest clones add up to 8.9% of the sample.

These sequences were also reported in another study, on T cells in Graves' hyperthyroidism and ophthalmopathy.

The sample consisted of peripheral blood mononuclear cells (PBMCs), taken at new diagnosis, from a patient treated with antithyroid drugs. Receptors originate from a young woman with Graves disease. Donor details come from another sample of the same person, matched by shared clones.

This clonotype was found many times. The genes are TRBV2 and TRBJ2-5; D uncertain. This CDR3 has 13 amino acids. Trimming cost V 4 bases and J 5 bases, with 11 bases left between them. CDR1 and CDR2 (germline): SNHLY, FYNNEI. CDR3 sequence reads: CASSVDPRETQYF. DNA for the CDR3: TGTGCCAGCAGTGTAGACCCCCGGGAGACCCAGTACTTC.

This clonotype was recorded once. This likely came from a read error, as a far larger clone is one base away. V usage is TRBV11-3 and J usage is TRBJ2-5, with TRBD1 matching 9 bases. Matching the DNA end better, TRBJ2-1 makes the J call doubtful. The CDR3 contains 14 residues. Per the germline V gene, CDR1 is SGHNT and CDR2 is YENEEA. CDR3 amino acids: CASSPRTGEETQFF. The CDR3 coding sequence is TGTGCCAGCAGTCCGCGGACAGGGGAAGAGACCCAGTTCTTC.

This clonotype was seen a handful of times. The chain joins TRBV3-1 to TRBJ2-7, with a weak D call TRBD1 (5 bases). The V and J ends lost 1 base and 1 base respectively, with 11 bases between them. Germline CDR1 LGHDT, CDR2 YNNKEL (reference sequence). This CDR3 has 15 amino acids. The CDR3 DNA reads as TGTGCCAGCAGCCAAGGGGCAGGGTGGTCCTACGAGCAGTACTTC. Translating gives CASSQGAGWSYEQYF.

This clonotype was seen many times. The V and J genes are TRBV5-6 and TRBJ2-1; tentatively, D is TRBD1 (5 bases). Trimming took off 4 bases at V and 5 bases at J, with 22 bases between the two ends. Germline loops: CDR1 SGHDT, CDR2 YYEEEE. The CDR3 sequence is 17 residues long. The CDR3 is CASSIKGPTVTDNEQFF. CDR3 DNA sequence: TGTGCCAGCAGCATCAAGGGGCCAACGGTGACCGACAATGAGCAGTTCTTC.

This clonotype was found many times. The gene calls are TRBV20-1 and TRBJ2-1, with 9 bases that match TRBD1. The germline V gene encodes CDR1 DFQATT and CDR2 SNEGSKA (reference sequence). The ends lost 3 bases at V and 4 bases at J; junction bases unmatched: 7. This CDR3 contains 15 residues. The CDR3 sequence: CSARLFGTGYNEQFF. In DNA, the CDR3 is TGCAGTGCTAGGTTATTCGGGACAGGGTACAATGAGCAGTTCTTC.

This clonotype was seen more than once but under ten times. This sequence joins TRBV6-5 and TRBJ1-2, with a weak D call TRBD1 (6 bases). The CDR3 has 15 amino acids. Germline CDR1 and CDR2: MNHEY and SVGAGI. V gave up 0 bases and J gave up 4 bases, with 12 bases separating them. The CDR3 DNA sequence: TGTGCCAGCAGTTACTCGGGGGGGCTGGTCTATGGCTACACCTTC. Amino acid sequence: CASSYSGGLVYGYTF.

This clonotype showed up just a few times. The J gene is TRBJ1-1, the V gene TRBV18; weak D call: TRBD1 (6 bases). V gave up 2 bases and J gave up 0 bases, with 10 bases separating them. The CDR3 is made up of 15 amino acids. Germline CDR1 KGHSH, CDR2 LQKENI. In DNA, the CDR3 is TGTGCCAGCTCACCATCCGACAGGTTGAACACTGAAGCTTTCTTT. Amino acids: CASSPSDRLNTEAFF.

On this clonotype: This sequence may be a read error, since a much larger clone differs from it by one base. V is TRBV11-3 and J is TRBJ2-1; D could derive from TRBD1 or TRBD2 (6 bases each). The J call is in doubt because the DNA end fits TRBJ2-7 better. Germline-derived CDR1 and CDR2 are SGHNT and YENEEA. CDR3 length equals 13 residues. DNA for the CDR3: TGTGCCAGCCGCAAAGGAGGGGACAATGAGCAGTACTTC. This codes for CASRKGGDNEQYF.

This clonotype was observed many times. The chain joins TRBV7-2 to TRBJ2-7; 7 bases match TRBD2. Germline CDR1 SGHTA, CDR2 FQGNSA. The CDR3 runs to 16 residues. Trimming took 1 base from V and 2 from J; bases not matched to a gene: 8. The CDR3 nucleotides are TGTGCCAGCAGCTTAGTAACTAGCGTACGAACCTACGAGCAGTACTTC. It specifies CASSLVTSVRTYEQYF.

In its sample, this clonotype was seen many times. The chain recombines TRBV28 with TRBJ1-1; 12 positions match TRBD1. Germline trimming cut 7 bases from V and 11 bases from J; bases unmatched to any gene: 8. CDR1 is MDHEN, CDR2 SYDVKM, per germline. This CDR3 has 13 amino acids. The CDR3: CASTPGQGAFAFF. The CDR3 DNA follows: TGTGCCAGCACCCCGGGACAGGGGGCGTTCGCTTTCTTT.

The table lists this clonotype with a few counts. V gene TRBV6-1 combines with J gene TRBJ2-5; 13 bases match TRBD2. Germline loops: CDR1 MNHNS, CDR2 SASEGT. Losses at the gene ends were 7 bases for V and 4 bases for J; bases not matched to a gene: 6. The CDR3 sequence is 15 residues long. CDR3 sequence (DNA): TGTGCCAGCAACCGACTAGCGGGAGGACGAGAGACCCAGTACTTC. Amino acids: CASNRLAGGRETQYF.

Many counts were recorded for this clonotype. V and J are TRBV7-2 and TRBJ2-1; 9 bases line up with TRBD1. The CDR3 runs to 15 residues. Germline CDR1 reads SGHTA; CDR2 reads FQGNSA. The ends lost 3 bases at V and 5 bases at J; junction bases unmatched: 5. In nucleotides, the CDR3 is TGTGCCAGCAGCTTCTCCGGGACAGGGAACAATGAGCAGTTCTTC. This translates into CASSFSGTGNNEQFF.

This clonotype has a count of ten or more. The chain has TRBV10-3 and TRBJ1-1; TRBD1 aligns across 7 bases. The V and J ends lost 0 bases and 7 bases, in that order; junction bases with no gene match: 11. The CDR3 totals 16 residues. CDR1 is ENHRY and CDR2 is SYGVKD in the germline V gene. This CDR3 reads CAISESVTGYANEAFF. Here the CDR3 DNA reads TGTGCCATCAGTGAGTCCGTGACAGGGTATGCTAATGAAGCTTTCTTT.

This clonotype was seen many times. This sequence joins TRBV24-1 and TRBJ2-3, with a weak D call TRBD2 (6 bases). V gave up 1 base and J gave up 3 bases, with 16 bases separating them. The CDR3 contains 17 residues. The germline gives CDR1 KGHDR, CDR2 SFDVKD. CDR3 protein: CATSDFLPGSITDTQYF. CDR3 nucleotides: TGTGCCACCAGTGATTTCTTGCCCGGGAGTATAACAGATACGCAGTATTTT.

This clonotype was seen at least ten times. The chain couples TRBV27 to TRBJ1-1; D is perhaps TRBD1 (5 bases). V was trimmed by 2 bases and J by 4 bases, leaving 17 bases between them. CDR1 and CDR2 from the germline V gene are MNHEY and SMNVEV (reference sequence). The CDR3 is 16 amino acids. The CDR3 loop is CASSLSMGDRGTEAFF. CDR3 nucleotide sequence: TGTGCCAGCAGTTTAAGTATGGGGGATAGGGGCACTGAAGCTTTCTTT.

This clonotype came up many times. The chain has TRBV6-1 and TRBJ1-4, with TRBD1 identical over 9 bases. After removal of 6 bases from V and 7 bases from J, the junction contained 6 bases not matched to a gene. Germline values: CDR1 MNHNS, CDR2 SASEGT. The CDR3 consists of 14 residues. DNA of the CDR3: TGTGCCAGCAGCCAGACAGGGGGGACTGAAAAACTGTTTTTT. Protein sequence: CASSQTGGTEKLFF.